Below, 29 T cell receptor beta chains from the same sample are listed, as sequenced in a study of OX40 agonist ivuxolimab in advanced cancers. This table comes from immunoSEQ multiplex PCR, and its TCRdb copy is limited to in-frame clones, with some not included. The sample carries approximately 79,000 clones, roughly 86% recorded once. The input for sequencing was CD4+ or CD8+ T cells sorted from blood, taken in a trial of the OX40 agonist ivuxolimab. The source of these receptors is an adult with an advanced solid tumor such as melanoma, head and neck, liver or kidney cancer.

The chain combines TRBV9 with TRBJ2-6; D gene uncertain. This CDR3 region has 17 residues. Trimming took off 0 bases at V and 2 bases at J, with 12 bases between the two ends. Germline CDR1 and CDR2: SGDLS and YYNGEE. In DNA form, the CDR3 reads TGTGCCAGCAGCGTAGGGGCTCGGCCTGCTGGGGCCAACGTCCTGACTTTC. Its translation: CASSVGARPAGANVLTF.

This clone was seen just once. In DNA form, the CDR3 reads TGTGCCAGCAGCGTCAGACAGGGGCAGAATCAGCCCCAGCATTTT. This gives the protein CASSVRQGQNQPQHF. This chain connects TRBV5-6 to TRBJ1-5; TRBD1 matches 8 bases. Germline assignment: CDR1 SGHDT and CDR2 YYEEEE. The trim removed 4 bases at V and 4 bases at J, leaving 7 bases unmatched. The CDR3 is 15 residues long. Combining the CDR3 with reference TRBV5-6 and TRBJ1-5 gives the whole variable domain DAGVTQSPTHLIKTRGQQVTLRCSPKSGHDTVSWYQQALGQGPQFIFQYYEEEERQRGNFPDRFSGHQFPNYSSELNVNALLLGDSALYLCASSVRQGQNQPQHFGDGTRLSIL.

The chain has TRBV5-4 and TRBJ2-1; D not resolved. CDR1 is SGHNT and CDR2 is YYREEE in the germline V gene (reference sequence). Trimming removed 4 bases at V and 6 bases at J, with 11 bases between. The length of the CDR3 is 13 residues. CDR3 region: CASSPAVINEQFF. The CDR3 region has the DNA TGTGCCAGCAGCCCCGCCGTAATCAATGAGCAGTTCTTC. Combining the CDR3 with reference TRBV5-4 and TRBJ2-1 gives the whole variable domain ETGVTQSPTHLIKTRGQQVTLRCSSQSGHNTVSWYQQALGQGPQFIFQYYREEENGRGNFPPRFSGLQFPNYSSELNVNALELDDSALYLCASSPAVINEQFFGPGTRLTVL.

V gene TRBV4-2 combines with J gene TRBJ2-5, with unresolved D. The CDR3 runs to 12 residues. V gave up 5 bases and J gave up 5 bases, with 9 bases separating them. Germline loops: CDR1 LGHNA, CDR2 YNFKEQ. This CDR3 is CASSGVPETQYF. Written as DNA, the CDR3 is TGTGCCAGCAGCGGAGTCCCGGAGACCCAGTACTTC.

The chain is built from TRBV19 and TRBJ2-1; D is possibly TRBD1 (5 bases). From germline, CDR1 is LNHDA and CDR2 SQIVND (reference sequence). The V gene lost 5 bases and the J gene lost 0 bases, with 11 bases spanning the gap. This CDR3 has 15 amino acids. The CDR3 is CASSVRQSSYNEQFF. CDR3 in DNA: TGTGCCAGTAGTGTAAGACAGAGCTCCTACAATGAGCAGTTCTTC.

The sample holds a few counts of this clone. The chain has TRBV14 and TRBJ2-1; 14 bases map to TRBD2. V shed 4 bases, J shed 8 bases, and the junction held 7 bases outside the gene matches. Germline lookup yields CDR1 SGHDN and CDR2 FVKESK. The CDR3 loop spans 16 amino acids. CDR3 sequence (DNA): TGTGCCAGCAGCCCGGGGACTAGCGGGAGTATCCATGAGCAGTTCTTC. Protein: CASSPGTSGSIHEQFF.

This chain joins TRBV15 and TRBJ2-1; D not resolved. This CDR3 comprises 16 residues. The germline CDR1 and CDR2 sequences are LNHNV and YYDKDF (reference sequence). Trimming removed 1 base from V and 0 bases from J, with 10 bases in between. The CDR3 nucleotides read TGTGCCACCAGCAGAGGGGGTACAAACTCCTACAATGAGCAGTTCTTC. It specifies CATSRGGTNSYNEQFF.

This rearrangement joins TRBV6-5 to TRBJ1-4; D is ambiguous. Deletions cut 6 bases from V and 2 bases from J, with 10 bases between. There are 14 residues in the CDR3. Germline values: CDR1 MNHEY, CDR2 SVGAGI. The CDR3 reads CASSFQSTNEKLFF. The CDR3 nucleotides read TGTGCCAGCAGCTTTCAGAGCACTAATGAAAAACTGTTTTTT.

The chain recombines TRBV4-1 with TRBJ1-5; no reliable D call. This CDR3 region has 15 residues. Germline V gives CDR1 MGHRA, CDR2 YSYEKL. V dropped 1 base and J dropped 5 bases, with 12 bases sitting between them. Here the CDR3 reads CASSQVRGFDQPQHF. DNA for the CDR3: TGCGCCAGCAGCCAAGTAAGAGGATTCGATCAGCCCCAGCATTTT.

This chain joins TRBV6-6 and TRBJ1-1, with D unresolved. CDR3 length: 14 residues. The germline gives CDR1 MNHNY, CDR2 SVGAGI (reference sequence). V lost 7 bases to trimming and J lost 4 bases, with 16 bases between them. The CDR3 sequence is CASKAGYRGTEAFF. The CDR3 DNA reads TGTGCCAGCAAGGCTGGGTATCGCGGCACTGAAGCTTTCTTT.

V usage is TRBV4-2 and J usage is TRBJ2-7; 15 bases are shared with TRBD2. CDR1 is LGHNA and CDR2 is YNFKEQ in the germline V gene. CDR3 length: 17 amino acids. Unmatched junction bases numbered 9, after V lost 4 bases and J lost 5 bases. CDR3 in DNA: TGTGCCAGCAGCCCCAAAGGACTAGCGGGAGGGCCGCACGAGCAGTACTTC. Amino acid sequence: CASSPKGLAGGPHEQYF.

The chain links TRBV5-1 to TRBJ2-6; D gene unclear. The germline CDR1 and CDR2 sequences are SGHRS and YFSETQ. This CDR3 has 15 amino acids. Trimming pared 4 bases from V and 0 bases from J, leaving 8 bases between. DNA for the CDR3: TGCGCCAGCAGCCCTATTAGCTCTGGGGCCAACGTCCTGACTTTC. Translation: CASSPISSGANVLTF.

The CDR3 nucleotides are TGTGCCAGCAGGGGACAGGGGAACACTGAAGCTTTCTTT. It is translated as CASRGQGNTEAFF. The chain uses TRBV11-3 and TRBJ1-1; TRBD1 matches 9 bases. J lost 1 base, V lost 6 bases, and 0 bases had no gene match. The CDR3 loop spans 13 amino acids. Germline CDR1 SGHNT, CDR2 YENEEA. Looking up the rest from reference TRBV11-3 and TRBJ1-1 gives the full variable domain: EAGVVQSPRYKIIEKKQPVAFWCNPISGHNTLYWYLQNLGQGPELLIRYENEEAVDDSQLPKDRFSAERLKGVDSTLKIQPAELGDSAVYLCASRGQGNTEAFFGQGTRLTVV.

V usage is TRBV4-3 and J usage is TRBJ1-4; D remains ambiguous. Germline V gene lookup returns CDR1 LGHNA and CDR2 YSLEER. The V gene lost 1 base and the J gene lost 3 bases, with 6 bases spanning the gap. There are 14 residues in the CDR3. CDR3 amino acids: CASSQGESNEKLFF. In DNA form, the CDR3 reads TGCGCCAGCAGCCAAGGGGAATCTAATGAAAAACTGTTTTTT.

This chain uses TRBV10-2 with TRBJ2-1; 13 positions match TRBD2. CDR1 and CDR2 (germline): WSHSY, SAAADI. The V segment lost 5 bases and the J segment 5 bases; nucleotides outside the gene matches: 3. The CDR3 is made up of 15 amino acids. CDR3 amino acids: CASSTSGGANNEQFF. In DNA, the CDR3 is TGCGCCAGCAGTACTAGCGGGGGGGCGAACAATGAGCAGTTCTTC.

V usage is TRBV7-3 and J usage is TRBJ2-1; maybe TRBD1 (5 bases). The CDR3 totals 14 residues. The V end was cut by 1 base, the J end by 8 bases, with 12 bases between. CDR1 is SGHTA, CDR2 FQGTGA, per germline. CDR3 sequence (DNA): TGTGCCAGCAGCTTAATGCAGGGCTCCGATGAGCAGTTCTTC. Amino acid sequence: CASSLMQGSDEQFF.

This clone has just a few counts. This chain uses TRBV11-2 with TRBJ2-1; D not certain. This CDR3 contains 13 residues. The germline V and J ends were trimmed by 2 bases and 4 bases, with 6 bases remaining between them. Germline loops: CDR1 SGHAT, CDR2 FQNNGV. CDR3 in DNA: TGTGCCAGCAGCTTAATGATGTACAATGAGCAGTTCTTC. Encoded protein: CASSLMMYNEQFF.

The rearrangement joins TRBV11-3 to TRBJ2-7; 7 bases line up with TRBD1. The length of the CDR3 is 15 residues. In germline, CDR1 is SGHNT, CDR2 YENEEA. Germline trimming cut 3 bases from V and 0 bases from J; bases unmatched to any gene: 5. The CDR3, as DNA: TGTGCCAGCAGCTTGGCGGACAGGAGCTCCTACGAGCAGTACTTC. This translates into CASSLADRSSYEQYF.

This chain uses TRBV7-2 with TRBJ1-1; D remains unclear. Germline-derived CDR1 and CDR2 are SGHTA and FQGNSA. V was shortened by 2 bases and J by 4 bases, with 8 bases between the two germline ends. The CDR3 is 13 residues long. CDR3 amino acids: CASSLRGVTEAFF. The CDR3 DNA reads as TGTGCCAGCAGCTTACGTGGAGTCACTGAAGCTTTCTTT.

The rearrangement joins TRBV5-8 to TRBJ2-7; 7 bases fit TRBD1. This CDR3 has 14 amino acids. Trimming took 3 bases from V and 5 from J; bases not matched to a gene: 8. CDR1 and CDR2 (germline): SGHTS, YDEGEE. DNA of the CDR3: TGTGCCAGCAGCTCTTACAGGGGAATCGACGAGCAGTACTTC. The encoded protein is CASSSYRGIDEQYF.

This chain connects TRBV19 to TRBJ2-7; D is uncertain. Germline-derived CDR1 and CDR2 are LNHDA and SQIVND (reference sequence). The CDR3 loop spans 13 amino acids. V was cut by 1 base and J by 3 bases, with 7 bases left in between. CDR3 nucleotides: TGTGCCAGTAGTATAGGGCAGTTCTACGAGCAGTACTTC. Protein sequence: CASSIGQFYEQYF. The full variable domain, with the rest looked up from reference TRBV19 and TRBJ2-7, is DGGITQSPKYLFRKEGQNVTLSCEQNLNHDAMYWYRQDPGQGLRLIYYSQIVNDFQKGDIAEGYSVSREKKESFPLTVTSAQKNPTAFYLCASSIGQFYEQYFGPGTRLTVT.

Only one count was recorded for this clone. This rearrangement joins TRBV19 to TRBJ2-2; D may be TRBD1 or TRBD2 (5 bases each). CDR3 length: 14 amino acids. Trimming took off 9 bases at V and 8 bases at J, with 19 bases between the two ends. Germline V CDR1 and CDR2: LNHDA, SQIVND (reference sequence). CDR3 region: CASWSRDRTGELFF. The CDR3 DNA reads as TGTGCCAGCTGGAGCAGGGACCGCACAGGGGAGCTGTTTTTT.

This clone was seen a few times. This rearrangement joins TRBV7-3 to TRBJ2-1; TRBD2 agrees at 11 bases. Germline loops: CDR1 SGHTA, CDR2 FQGTGA. V lost 2 bases, J lost 4 bases, and 4 bases stayed unmatched. There are 16 residues in the CDR3. The CDR3 DNA sequence: TGTGCCAGCAGCTTAGTAGCGGGGGGGACATACAATGAGCAGTTCTTC. Amino acid sequence: CASSLVAGGTYNEQFF.

The chain recombines TRBV30 with TRBJ1-2; 8 bases align to TRBD1. The length of the CDR3 is 16 residues. Trimming cost V 2 bases and J 2 bases; bases outside gene matches: 10. Per the germline V gene, CDR1 is GTSNPN and CDR2 is SVGIG (reference sequence). The CDR3 here is CAWSRSRGRGNYGYTF. CDR3 DNA sequence: TGTGCCTGGAGTAGATCCAGGGGGCGAGGGAACTATGGCTACACCTTC.

This rearrangement joins TRBV19 to TRBJ1-4; D is unclear. This CDR3 region has 18 residues. V lost 5 bases, J lost 0 bases, and 19 bases lay in between. The germline gives CDR1 LNHDA, CDR2 SQIVND (reference sequence). DNA of the CDR3: TGTGCCAGTAGTCTACGGGCTCCCCAGGCTGCAACTAATGAAAAACTGTTTTTT. Translation gives CASSLRAPQAATNEKLFF.

V usage is TRBV6-1 and J usage is TRBJ1-2; 7 positions match TRBD1. The CDR3 has 14 amino acids. With 7 bases clipped from V and 4 bases from J, the junction kept 9 bases outside the gene matches. CDR1 is MNHNS, CDR2 SASEGT, per germline. CDR3 sequence: CASTETGNPYGYTF. CDR3 sequence (DNA): TGTGCCAGCACCGAGACAGGGAACCCCTATGGCTACACCTTC.

The chain employs TRBV5-6 and TRBJ1-4; 8 bases are a match to TRBD1. This CDR3 is 19 amino acids long. The trim removed 4 bases at V and 2 bases at J, leaving 16 bases unmatched. The germline V gene encodes CDR1 SGHDT and CDR2 YYEEEE. CDR3 protein: CASSVGWTGRIGTNEKLFF. As DNA, the CDR3 is TGTGCCAGCAGCGTGGGGTGGACAGGGAGGATTGGTACTAATGAAAAACTGTTTTTT.

This clone was seen just once. The CDR3 DNA follows: TGTGCCAGCAGCTTGTGGAGGGGGCCTCAGCCCCAGCATTTT. Translating it yields CASSLWRGPQPQHF. J is TRBJ1-5 and V is TRBV5-6, with TRBD1 identical over 7 bases. Germline lookup yields CDR1 SGHDT and CDR2 YYEEEE. Trimming took 1 base from V and 6 from J; bases not matched to a gene: 4. This CDR3 is 14 amino acids long. The whole variable domain, remainder taken from reference TRBV5-6 and TRBJ1-5, is DAGVTQSPTHLIKTRGQQVTLRCSPKSGHDTVSWYQQALGQGPQFIFQYYEEEERQRGNFPDRFSGHQFPNYSSELNVNALLLGDSALYLCASSLWRGPQPQHFGDGTRLSIL.

This clone was recorded only once. The chain joins TRBV4-2 to TRBJ1-4, with D maybe TRBD1 (6 bases). The germline V gene encodes CDR1 LGHNA and CDR2 YNFKEQ. This CDR3 has 13 residues. The ends were cut back, 8 bases at V and 4 bases at J, with 11 bases in the middle. The CDR3 region is CASLDRINEKLFF. The CDR3 nucleotides read TGTGCCAGCCTCGACAGGATTAATGAAAAACTGTTTTTT.